A selection of T cell receptor beta chains follows, all from one sample in a study of blood T cell repertoires in COVID-19. Produced via immunoSEQ multiplex PCR; TCRdb's table is partial and in-frame only. The sample comprises some 110,000 clones, approximately 83% of which are singletons, and roughly 0.89% rests with the top ten. Sequenced: peripheral blood. Receptor source: a woman aged 70-85 years with acute or convalescent COVID-19. Both conserved end residues are part of each CDR3. D genes are given only for firm matches. Part of the rows lack a size; the others show once, few, many or a class for expanded clones.

clone size	V gene	J gene	D gene	CDR3 DNA	CDR3 protein
NA	TRBV28	TRBJ1-1	TRBD1	TGTGCCAGCAGGCCGATGACAGGGGCGAACACTGAAGCTTTCTTT	CASRPMTGANTEAFF
NA	TRBV27	TRBJ2-2	TRBD2	TGTGCCAGCAGCCCGACTAGCGGGAGTATAGCCGGGGAGCTGTTTTTT	CASSPTSGSIAGELFF
NA	TRBV28	TRBJ2-7	NA	TGTGCCAGCGGGGCCTTGGGCAGAGGTGGGGAGCAGTACTTC	CASGALGRGGEQYF
NA	TRBV7-8	TRBJ2-2	TRBD2	TGTGCCAGCAGTCCCGGGACTAGCGGGGGGGGCAGCACCGGGGAGCTGTTTTTT	CASSPGTSGGGSTGELFF
once	TRBV6-1	TRBJ1-1	NA	TGTGCCAGCAGTGCCTCCGGGTCCTTGGGAGGGACTGAAGCTTTCTTT	CASSASGSLGGTEAFF
once	TRBV19	TRBJ2-3	NA	TGTGCCAGTAGTATAGATAGGCGGGGCTCAGTAACAGATACGCAGTATTTT	CASSIDRRGSVTDTQYF
NA	TRBV2	TRBJ1-5	TRBD1	TGTGCCAGCAGTCTCCCCCAGACAGGGGCTCAGCCCCAGCATTTT	CASSLPQTGAQPQHF
once	TRBV7-8	TRBJ2-5	TRBD1	TGTGCCAGCAGCCAGTACAGGGGGAATAACCAAGAGACCCAGTACTTC	CASSQYRGNNQETQYF
NA	TRBV24-1	TRBJ2-2	NA	TGTGCCACCAGTACTAGGTCCACCGGGGAGCTGTTTTTT	CATSTRSTGELFF
NA	TRBV19	TRBJ1-1	TRBD1	TGTGCCAGTATGCAGGACAGGGGAGGCACTGAAGCTTTCTTT	CASMQDRGGTEAFF
NA	TRBV27	TRBJ2-7	TRBD1	TGTGCCAGCAGTTTATGGAGACAGGGGGCGCGGGAGCAGTACTTC	CASSLWRQGAREQYF
NA	TRBV29-1	TRBJ1-4	TRBD1	TGCAGCGTTGTGAAAGGACAGGGGGTCAATGAAAAACTGTTTTTT	CSVVKGQGVNEKLFF
NA	TRBV19	TRBJ1-5	TRBD1	TGTGCCAGTAGTAACAGGGGGAATCAGCCCCAGCATTTT	CASSNRGNQPQHF
NA	TRBV28	TRBJ1-2	TRBD1	TGTGCCAGCAGTTTACCCTCAGGGGGCGGTGGCTACACCTTC	CASSLPSGGGGYTF
NA	TRBV3-1/TRBV3-2	TRBJ1-1	TRBD1	TGTGCCAGCAGCCCCCGACAGGGCCCCCGCACTGAAGCTTTCTTT	CASSPRQGPRTEAFF
NA	TRBV27	TRBJ2-3	TRBD2	TGTGCCAGCAGTTTCTTAGCGGGAGAGGGCACAGATACGCAGTATTTT	CASSFLAGEGTDTQYF
NA	TRBV11-2	TRBJ2-1	TRBD2	TGTGCCAGCGGTAAAGGGACTAGCGGGTCCCTAAGCTCCTACAATGAGCAGTTCTTC	CASGKGTSGSLSSYNEQFF
NA	TRBV6-5	TRBJ1-4	NA	TGTGCCAGCAGCCGCGTGGGGGCGAATGAAAAACTGTTTTTT	CASSRVGANEKLFF
NA	TRBV3-1/TRBV3-2	TRBJ1-3	TRBD1	TGTGCCAGCAGCCATACGACAGGGTCTGGAAACACCATATATTTT	CASSHTTGSGNTIYF
NA	TRBV7-3	TRBJ1-6	NA	TGTGCCAGCAGCTTAACGGGGAGTGGACCCTATAATTCACCCCTCCACTTT	CASSLTGSGPYNSPLHF
NA	TRBV19	TRBJ2-3	NA	TGTGCCAGTAGGGGGGGAGGCACAGATACGCAGTATTTT	CASRGGGTDTQYF
NA	TRBV11-2	TRBJ2-5	NA	TGTGCCAGCAGCTTAGGAGGGGGTAAGGGGACCCAGTACTTC	CASSLGGGKGTQYF
NA	TRBV19	TRBJ1-2	TRBD1	TGTGCCAGTATAGTCGGGACAGGGGATAACTATGGCTACACCTTC	CASIVGTGDNYGYTF
once	TRBV7-9	TRBJ2-6	NA	TGTGCCAGCAGTTGGGGCCCTGTCTCTGGGGCCAACGTCCTGACTTTC	CASSWGPVSGANVLTF
NA	TRBV5-8	TRBJ2-3	NA	TGTGCCAGCAGTAGAGAAACGGGAGGCACAGATACGCAGTATTTT	CASSRETGGTDTQYF
once	TRBV19	TRBJ2-7	NA	TGTGCCAGTAGTATTGGGGGCGGAAATTACGAGCAGTACTTC	CASSIGGGNYEQYF
NA	TRBV12-3/TRBV12-4	TRBJ1-5	TRBD1	TGTGCCAGCAGAGCAGGGGGCGATCAGCCCCAGCATTTT	CASRAGGDQPQHF
NA	TRBV5-8	TRBJ2-5	TRBD2	TGTGCCAGCAGCTGGGGACTAGCGGGAAGCCAAGAGACCCAGTACTTC	CASSWGLAGSQETQYF
NA	TRBV5-1	TRBJ2-3	NA	TGCGCCAGCAGCTCCGAGGGAGATACGCAGTATTTT	CASSSEGDTQYF
NA	TRBV27	TRBJ2-1	NA	TGTGCCAGCAGGACAGCTTCCCCCTACAATGAGCAGTTCTTC	CASRTASPYNEQFF
NA	TRBV13	TRBJ2-1	TRBD2	TGTGCCAGCAGCCGTAGGGGCCCTCTAGCGGGGACTTACAATGAGCAGTTCTTC	CASSRRGPLAGTYNEQFF
NA	TRBV12-3/TRBV12-4	TRBJ1-5	NA	TGTGCCAGCAACCTCAGCGGTGATCAGCCCCAGCATTTT	CASNLSGDQPQHF
NA	TRBV2	TRBJ2-3	TRBD2	TGTGCCAGCAGTGCTACTAGCGGGGACACAGATACGCAGTATTTT	CASSATSGDTDTQYF
NA	TRBV4-2	TRBJ2-3	TRBD2	TGTGCCAGCAGCCCTGGTAGGGGTGGAGCGGGAGGTGAAGATACGCAGTATTTT	CASSPGRGGAGGEDTQYF
NA	TRBV5-1	TRBJ1-2	TRBD1	TGCGCCAGCAGCTTGACAGGGGGCGGCTCGGGCTACACCTTC	CASSLTGGGSGYTF
NA	TRBV7-2	TRBJ2-3	NA	TGTGCCACCGAATCTAGGGGGGGAGGCACAGATACGCAGTATTTT	CATESRGGGTDTQYF
NA	TRBV5-5	TRBJ1-1	NA	TGTGCCAGCAGCCGTGACACAGTTAACACTGAAGCTTTCTTT	CASSRDTVNTEAFF
NA	TRBV19	TRBJ1-6	NA	TGTGCCAGTGGGGACTCTCGGAATTCACCCCTCCACTTT	CASGDSRNSPLHF
NA	TRBV10-1	TRBJ1-2	TRBD1	TGCGCCAGCAGGGGACAGGGAATCCAAAACTATGGCTACACCTTC	CASRGQGIQNYGYTF
NA	TRBV7-9	TRBJ2-5	TRBD2	TGTGCCAGCAGCTCCATACGACTAGCGGGAGAGCAGCAAGAGACCCAGTACTTC	CASSSIRLAGEQQETQYF
few	TRBV5-1	TRBJ1-2	NA	TGCGCCAGCAGTGGGGACGGGGGATATGGCTACACCTTC	CASSGDGGYGYTF
NA	TRBV18	TRBJ1-5	NA	TGTGCCAGCTCACTCGCCGAGGGCGGCAATCAGCCCCAGCATTTT	CASSLAEGGNQPQHF
NA	TRBV15	TRBJ2-7	TRBD2	TGTGCCACCAGCAGAGTGCGGACTAGCGGGGGGTACGAGCAGTACTTC	CATSRVRTSGGYEQYF
NA	TRBV19	TRBJ2-7	NA	TGTGCCAGTAGACAGGGCCCCTCCTACGAGCAGTACTTC	CASRQGPSYEQYF
NA	TRBV6-1	TRBJ2-3	TRBD2	TGTGCCAGCAGTGAAGTAGCGGGGGGGCCGGTGGCAGATACGCAGTATTTT	CASSEVAGGPVADTQYF
NA	TRBV28	TRBJ2-3	TRBD2	TGTGCCAGCAGTTTAAGAGGACTAGCGGGGGAAACTAGCACAGATACGCAGTATTTT	CASSLRGLAGETSTDTQYF
NA	TRBV9	TRBJ2-1	NA	TGTGCCAGCAGCGGACAGACCTACAATGAGCAGTTCTTC	CASSGQTYNEQFF
NA	TRBV6-5	TRBJ1-6	TRBD1	TGTGCCAGCGAGACAGGGGAGTATAATTCACCCCTCCACTTT	CASETGEYNSPLHF
NA	TRBV7-3	TRBJ1-1	NA	TGTGCCAGCAGCTCTCTCCAGGCGACTGAAGCTTTCTTT	CASSSLQATEAFF
few	TRBV12-3/TRBV12-4	TRBJ1-5	TRBD1	TGTGCCAGCAGTTTGGACAGGGACCAGCCCCAGCATTTT	CASSLDRDQPQHF
NA	TRBV5-3	TRBJ1-1	NA	TGTGCCAGAAGCTTGGCCGCAGGCCGGAACACTGAAGCTTTCTTT	CARSLAAGRNTEAFF
few	TRBV18	TRBJ1-5	NA	TGTGCCAGCTCACCCACAGGGAAGAATCAGCCCCAGCATTTT	CASSPTGKNQPQHF
NA	TRBV3-1/TRBV3-2	TRBJ1-5	NA	TGTGCCAGCAGCCAGTATGGAGATCAGCCCCAGCATTTT	CASSQYGDQPQHF
NA	TRBV7-9	TRBJ2-7	TRBD1	TGTGCCAGCAGCAGACAGGGGGCCTACGAGCAGTACTTC	CASSRQGAYEQYF
NA	TRBV30	TRBJ2-3	TRBD2	TGTGCCTGGAGCCCCGGGACTAGCGGCACCGGAGATACGCAGTATTTT	CAWSPGTSGTGDTQYF
NA	TRBV3-1/TRBV3-2	TRBJ1-6	NA	TGTGCCAGCAGCCAAGCGGGGGCACCCCTCCACTTT	CASSQAGAPLHF